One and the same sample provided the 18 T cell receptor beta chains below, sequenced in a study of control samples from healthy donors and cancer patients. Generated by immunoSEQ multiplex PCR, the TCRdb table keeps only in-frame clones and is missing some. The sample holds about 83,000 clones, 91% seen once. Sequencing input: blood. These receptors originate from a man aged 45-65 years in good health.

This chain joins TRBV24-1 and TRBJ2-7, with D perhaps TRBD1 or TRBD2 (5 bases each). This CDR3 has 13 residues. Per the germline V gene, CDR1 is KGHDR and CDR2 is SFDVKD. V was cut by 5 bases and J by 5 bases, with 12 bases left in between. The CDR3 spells CATSGGTANEQYF. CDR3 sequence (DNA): TGTGCCACCAGTGGGGGGACGGCGAACGAGCAGTACTTC.

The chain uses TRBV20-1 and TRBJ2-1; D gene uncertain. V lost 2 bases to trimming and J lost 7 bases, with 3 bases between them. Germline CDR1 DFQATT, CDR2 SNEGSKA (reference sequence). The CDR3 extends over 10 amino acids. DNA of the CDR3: TGCAGTGCTAGACAAAATGAGCAGTTCTTC. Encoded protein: CSARQNEQFF.

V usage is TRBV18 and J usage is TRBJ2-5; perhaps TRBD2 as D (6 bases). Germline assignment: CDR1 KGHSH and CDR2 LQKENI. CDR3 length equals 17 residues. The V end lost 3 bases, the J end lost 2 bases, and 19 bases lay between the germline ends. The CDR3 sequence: CASSPAPRGLEQETQYF. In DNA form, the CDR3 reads TGTGCCAGCTCACCTGCCCCGCGGGGTCTCGAACAAGAGACCCAGTACTTC.

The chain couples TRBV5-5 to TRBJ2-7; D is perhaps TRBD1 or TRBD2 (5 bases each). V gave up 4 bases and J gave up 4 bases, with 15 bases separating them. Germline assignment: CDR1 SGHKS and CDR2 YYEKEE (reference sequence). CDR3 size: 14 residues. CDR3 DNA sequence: TGTGCCAGCAGCCCTGGGACCTCCAAGTACGAGCAGTACTTC. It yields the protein CASSPGTSKYEQYF.

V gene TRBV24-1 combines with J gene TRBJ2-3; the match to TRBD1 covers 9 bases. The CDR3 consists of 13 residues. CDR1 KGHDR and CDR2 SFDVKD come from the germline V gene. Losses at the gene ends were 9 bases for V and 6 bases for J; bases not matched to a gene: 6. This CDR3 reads CATCGQGSDTQYF. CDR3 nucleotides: TGTGCCACCTGTGGACAGGGGAGTGATACGCAGTATTTT.

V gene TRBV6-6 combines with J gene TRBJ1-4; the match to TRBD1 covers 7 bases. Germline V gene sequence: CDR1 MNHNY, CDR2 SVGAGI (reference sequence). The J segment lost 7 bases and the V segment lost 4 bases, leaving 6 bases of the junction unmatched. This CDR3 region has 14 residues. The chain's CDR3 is CASSFAGGSEKLFF. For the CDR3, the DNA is TGTGCCAGCAGTTTCGCAGGGGGGAGTGAAAAACTGTTTTTT.

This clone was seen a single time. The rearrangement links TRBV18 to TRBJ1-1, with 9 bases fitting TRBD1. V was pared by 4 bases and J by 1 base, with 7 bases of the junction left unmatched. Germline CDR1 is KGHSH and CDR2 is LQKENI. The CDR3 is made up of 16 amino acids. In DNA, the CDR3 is TGTGCCAGCTCACTGGGACAGGGCAAGGGGAACACTGAAGCTTTCTTT. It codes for CASSLGQGKGNTEAFF.

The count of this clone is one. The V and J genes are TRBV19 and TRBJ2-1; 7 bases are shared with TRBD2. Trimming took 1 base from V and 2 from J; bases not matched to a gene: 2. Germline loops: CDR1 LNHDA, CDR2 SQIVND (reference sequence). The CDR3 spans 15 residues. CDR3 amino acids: CASSIALAPYNEQFF. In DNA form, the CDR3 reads TGTGCCAGTAGTATAGCACTAGCGCCCTACAATGAGCAGTTCTTC.

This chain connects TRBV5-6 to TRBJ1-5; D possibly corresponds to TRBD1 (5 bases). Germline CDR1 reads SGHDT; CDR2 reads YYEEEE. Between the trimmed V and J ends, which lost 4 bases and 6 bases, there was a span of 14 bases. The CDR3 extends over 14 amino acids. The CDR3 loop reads CASSPDSGGQPQHF. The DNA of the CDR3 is TGTGCCAGCAGCCCTGACAGTGGAGGTCAGCCCCAGCATTTT.

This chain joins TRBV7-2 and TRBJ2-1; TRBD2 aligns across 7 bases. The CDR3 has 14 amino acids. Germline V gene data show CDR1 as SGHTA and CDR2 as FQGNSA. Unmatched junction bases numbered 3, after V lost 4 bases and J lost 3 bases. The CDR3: CASSWGGNYNEQFF. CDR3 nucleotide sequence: TGTGCCAGCAGCTGGGGGGGTAACTACAATGAGCAGTTCTTC.

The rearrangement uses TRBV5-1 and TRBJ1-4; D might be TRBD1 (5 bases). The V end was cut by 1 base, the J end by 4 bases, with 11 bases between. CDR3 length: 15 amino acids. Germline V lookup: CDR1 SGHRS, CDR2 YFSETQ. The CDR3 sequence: CASSLQGALNEKLFF. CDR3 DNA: TGCGCCAGCAGCTTGCAGGGAGCCCTTAATGAAAAACTGTTTTTT.

The CDR3 bases are TGCGCCAGCAGCTTGGCCAGAAGGGCAGGGGACGGCTACACCTTC. The encoded protein is CASSLARRAGDGYTF. The genes are TRBV5-1 and TRBJ1-2, with D possibly being TRBD1 (6 bases). V lost 0 bases and J 8 bases, leaving 17 bases between the germline ends. This CDR3 has 15 residues. Germline assignment: CDR1 SGHRS and CDR2 YFSETQ.

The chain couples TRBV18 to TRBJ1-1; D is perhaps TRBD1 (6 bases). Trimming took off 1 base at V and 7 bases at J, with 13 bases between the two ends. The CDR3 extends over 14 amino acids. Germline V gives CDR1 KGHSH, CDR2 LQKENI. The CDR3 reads CASSPRGGGGEAFF. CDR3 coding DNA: TGTGCCAGCTCACCACGAGGAGGGGGAGGTGAAGCTTTCTTT.

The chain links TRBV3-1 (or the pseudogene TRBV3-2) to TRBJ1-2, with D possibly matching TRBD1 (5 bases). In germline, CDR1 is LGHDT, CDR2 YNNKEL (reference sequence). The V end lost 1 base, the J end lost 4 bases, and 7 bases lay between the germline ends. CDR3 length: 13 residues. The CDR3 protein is CASSQGTLYGYTF. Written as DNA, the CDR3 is TGTGCCAGCAGCCAAGGGACACTCTATGGCTACACCTTC.

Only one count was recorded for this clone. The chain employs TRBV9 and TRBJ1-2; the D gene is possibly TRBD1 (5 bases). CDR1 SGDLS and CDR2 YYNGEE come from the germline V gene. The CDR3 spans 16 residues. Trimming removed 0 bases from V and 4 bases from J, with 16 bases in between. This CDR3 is CASSVGGPGTPYGYTF. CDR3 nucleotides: TGTGCCAGCAGCGTAGGTGGGCCAGGGACCCCCTATGGCTACACCTTC.

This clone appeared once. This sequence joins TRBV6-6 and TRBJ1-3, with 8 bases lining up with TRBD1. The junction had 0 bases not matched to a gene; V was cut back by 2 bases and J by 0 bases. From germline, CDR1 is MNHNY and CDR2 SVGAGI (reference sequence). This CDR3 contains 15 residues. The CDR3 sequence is CASSYGQGSGNTIYF. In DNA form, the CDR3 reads TGTGCCAGCAGTTACGGACAGGGCTCTGGAAACACCATATATTTT.

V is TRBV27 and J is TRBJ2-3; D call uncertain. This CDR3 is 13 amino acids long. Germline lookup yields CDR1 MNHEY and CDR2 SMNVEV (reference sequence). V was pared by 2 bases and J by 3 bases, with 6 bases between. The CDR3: CASSLRVTDTQYF. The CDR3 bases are TGTGCCAGCAGTTTACGCGTAACAGATACGCAGTATTTT.

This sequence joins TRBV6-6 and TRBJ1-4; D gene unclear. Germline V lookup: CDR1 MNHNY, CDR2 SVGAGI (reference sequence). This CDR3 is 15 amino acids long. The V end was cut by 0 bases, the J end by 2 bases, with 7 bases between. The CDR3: CASSYSHTTNEKLFF. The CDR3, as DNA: TGTGCCAGCAGTTACTCGCATACTACTAATGAAAAACTGTTTTTT.